This TCR beta chain was obtained from a study of blood T cell repertoires in COVID-19. The data were produced by immunoSEQ multiplex PCR, yet TCRdb's version contains in-frame clones alone and is incomplete. The table shows roughly 280,000 clones, with under 90% occurring only once. Trimming removed 4 bases at V and 1 base at J, with 7 bases between. The V gene's germline CDR1 is SNHLY and CDR2 FYNNEI. The CDR3 length is 13 residues. Sequencing used PBMCs or T cells enriched from blood (not recorded which). The TCR sequence derives from a woman in her sixties or seventies who had recovered from COVID-19. The V and J genes are TRBV2 and TRBJ1-2; D remains ambiguous. The CDR3 region is CASSVSDNYGYTF. Written as DNA, the CDR3 is TGTGCCAGCAGTGTGTCAGATAACTATGGCTACACCTTC.